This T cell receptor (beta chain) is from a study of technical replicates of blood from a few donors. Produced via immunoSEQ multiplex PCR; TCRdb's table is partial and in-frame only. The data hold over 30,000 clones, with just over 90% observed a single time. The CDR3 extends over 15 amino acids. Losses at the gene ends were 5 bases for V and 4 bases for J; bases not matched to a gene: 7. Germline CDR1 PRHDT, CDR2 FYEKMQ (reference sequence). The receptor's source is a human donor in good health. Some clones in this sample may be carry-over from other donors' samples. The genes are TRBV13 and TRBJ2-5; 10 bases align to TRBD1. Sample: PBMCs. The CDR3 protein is CASSRRQGARETQYF. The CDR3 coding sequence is TGTGCCAGCAGCAGGCGACAGGGGGCGCGAGAGACCCAGTACTTC. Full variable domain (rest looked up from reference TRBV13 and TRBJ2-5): AAGVIQSPRHLIKEKRETATLKCYPIPRHDTVYWYQQGPGQDPQFLISFYEKMQSDKGSIPDRFSAQQFSDYHSELNMSSLELGDSALYFCASSRRQGARETQYFGPGTRLLVL.